What follows are 11 T cell receptor beta chains derived from one specimen sequenced in a study of CD8 T cells in ankylosing spondylitis. Study results and caveats: What appeared characteristic of ankylosing spondylitis blood was a TCR beta motif of eight highly homologous variants.

No cognate antigen is known for these TCRs. A single record per CDR3 protein comes from TCRdb applying MiXCR to the 5' RACE reads. The table includes under 550,000 distinct CDR3 sequences, roughly a quarter detected once. Sequenced input: blood, either unsorted or a sorted T cell fraction (not recorded which). These receptors were collected from a male donor with ankylosing spondylitis.

This clonotype was counted once. The chain joins TRBV12-3 or TRBV12-4 to TRBJ1-1, with D maybe TRBD1 (6 bases). The CDR3 sequence is 15 residues long. The V end was cut by 6 bases, the J end by 4 bases, with 18 bases between. CDR3 residues: CASSSRGRAGTEAFF. The CDR3 DNA follows: TGTGCCAGCAGCAGCAGGGGCAGGGCAGGCACTGAAGCTTTCTTT.

Comments on this clonotype: One end of the junction does not line up with germline, which may come from a read error. This chain uses TRBV20-1 with TRBJ1-1; 10 bases align to TRBD1. This CDR3 is 12 amino acids long. Germline V gene sequence: CDR1 DFQATT, CDR2 SNEGSKA (reference sequence). CDR3 bases: TGCAGTGCTAGGCGGACAGGGGGGAGGGTGGACTTT. Protein: CSARRTGGRVDF.

This chain uses TRBV10-1 with TRBJ2-3, with a possible D match to TRBD2 (6 bases). Per germline, CDR1 WNHNN and CDR2 SYGVQD (reference sequence). This CDR3 comprises 16 residues. Trimming took 0 bases from V and 0 from J, leaving 10 bases between them. The CDR3 region has the DNA TGCGCCAGCAGTGAGTCGAAACTAGCTAGCACAGATACGCAGTATTTT. This translates into CASSESKLASTDTQYF.

This clonotype was observed a few times. The chain employs TRBV7-2 and TRBJ1-6; 7 bases match TRBD1. V shed 3 bases and J 7 bases; nucleotides not matched to a gene: 6. The CDR3 totals 15 residues. CDR1 and CDR2 (germline): SGHTA, FQGNSA. This chain's CDR3 is CASSLMTGRNSPLHF. The CDR3 nucleotides are TGTGCCAGCAGCTTGATGACAGGGAGGAATTCACCCCTCCACTTT.

This clonotype was observed a handful of times. This chain connects TRBV7-2 to TRBJ1-1, with D unclear. Per germline, CDR1 SGHTA and CDR2 FQGNSA. The germline V and J ends were trimmed by 5 bases and 3 bases, with 16 bases remaining between them. The CDR3 is 15 amino acids. Here the CDR3 reads CASSPDINGYTEAFF. The CDR3 region has the DNA TGTGCCAGCAGCCCAGACATCAACGGGTACACTGAAGCTTTCTTT.

Only a few counts were recorded for this clonotype. This chain joins TRBV5-4 and TRBJ2-1; maybe TRBD2 (5 bases). V lost 6 bases to trimming and J lost 10 bases, with 11 bases between them. Germline V gene data show CDR1 as SGHNT and CDR2 as YYREEE (reference sequence). This CDR3 has 11 residues. The CDR3 region is CASIAAGEQFF. Here the CDR3 DNA reads TGTGCCAGCATCGCCGCGGGCGAGCAGTTCTTC.

V gene TRBV3-1 combines with J gene TRBJ1-2; 12 nucleotides match TRBD1. CDR3 length: 16 residues. J gave up 4 bases and V 1 base, and 4 bases lay outside the gene matches. Germline CDR1 LGHDT, CDR2 YNNKEL (reference sequence). The CDR3 loop is CASSQGDRGHSYGYTF. DNA of the CDR3: TGTGCCAGCAGCCAAGGGGACAGGGGGCATTCCTATGGCTACACCTTC.

The gene calls are TRBV3-1 and TRBJ1-1; 9 bases fit TRBD1. The CDR3 contains 14 residues. Unmatched junction bases numbered 4, after V lost 3 bases and J lost 5 bases. Germline CDR1 reads LGHDT; CDR2 reads YNNKEL (reference sequence). The DNA of the CDR3 is TGTGCCAGCAGCCAGCACAGGGGGCAGACTGAAGCTTTCTTT. Encoded protein: CASSQHRGQTEAFF.

In this sample, this clonotype turned up a few times. The chain links TRBV24-1 to TRBJ2-5, with a weak D call TRBD1 (5 bases). Trimming left V 9 bases short and J 1 base short, with 11 bases between. CDR3 length: 13 amino acids. Germline lookup yields CDR1 KGHDR and CDR2 SFDVKD. CDR3 sequence (DNA): TGTGCCACCCAAGGGGATGGCCAAGAGACCCAGTACTTC. This encodes CATQGDGQETQYF.

The chain employs TRBV6-1 and TRBJ2-1; 9 bases agree with TRBD2. After removal of 6 bases from V and 6 bases from J, the junction contained 15 bases not matched to a gene. Germline assignment: CDR1 MNHNS and CDR2 SASEGT. The CDR3 is made up of 17 amino acids. This CDR3 reads CASSRQLLAGAPNEQFF. CDR3 DNA: TGTGCCAGCAGCCGGCAGCTTTTAGCGGGAGCCCCCAATGAGCAGTTCTTC.

This clonotype has more than one count but fewer than ten. The chain has TRBV29-1 and TRBJ1-4, with 7 bases fitting TRBD1. Germline V CDR1 and CDR2: SQVTM, ANQGSEA. The CDR3 loop spans 13 amino acids. The J segment lost 7 bases and the V segment lost 7 bases, leaving 9 bases of the junction unmatched. CDR3 sequence (DNA): TGCAGCGCCAGACAGGGCGGGAGTGAAAAACTGTTTTTT. Translating it yields CSARQGGSEKLFF.